This TCR beta chain was identified during a study of T-cell reconstitution after alpha-beta-depleted transplantation in children. The germline CDR1 and CDR2 sequences are LGHDT and YNNKEL (reference sequence). The CDR3 contains 13 residues. Trimming stripped 3 bases from V and 2 bases from J, with 7 bases between. This clonotype was counted a few times. Unique molecular identifiers were incorporated into the prepared TCRbeta library. TCRdb re-analysed the PCR reads in MiXCR, keeping a single row per CDR3 protein. The sample holds roughly 250,000 distinct CDR3 sequences; 6.5% to 9% are singletons and the top ten take roughly 6%.

The V call is TRBV3-1, the J call TRBJ2-5; D remains ambiguous. This receptor was taken from a male patient aged 10 to 17 who had a stem cell transplant for acute lymphoblastic leukemia, so the T cells may come from the graft donor. This material consisted of PBMCs, mostly from graft donor cells, taken 180 days after TCRalphabeta/CD19-depleted stem cell transplant. The CDR3 DNA follows: TGTGCCAGCAGCCACGCACTTCAAGAGACCCAGTACTTC. Translated, it gives CASSHALQETQYF.